This T cell receptor (beta chain) was recorded in a study of blood T cell repertoires in COVID-19 (dated by TCRdb to between 2020 and 2021). Study-level background: Samples from collaborators originated in the United States, Italy and Spain and spanned both the acute and convalescent phases of COVID-19. The material from the prospective study consisted of cDNA or gDNA derived from T cells, B-cell-depleted T cells, or PBMCs. Subjects who had been exposed to COVID-19, were actively infected with it, or had recovered from it provided the deeply sampled blood TCRbeta repertoires that made up the dataset. The repertoires were released in a freely available public database intended as a resource for research on the immune response to SARS-CoV-2. The samples were drawn from the first 160 participants of the ongoing ImmuneRACE study and from roughly 1,300 subjects provided by 6 global collaborators. A de-identified subject ID, COVID-19 status, age in years and sex were almost always included in the sample metadata. Where available, HLA class I and class II types were obtained from metadata supplied by the sample provider rather than from assay-based typing. Paper-wide results and their limitations: Clinical and demographic metadata were provided uncurated, with the amount varying by source and participant.

As to this clone: The target of this receptor is not known. Per-nucleotide qualities are absent, and no much larger clonotype sits a single base away.

In Seattle, one collaborating source enrolled patients while the infection was active and tracked those patients longitudinally over the course of disease. The collaborating institutions used their own protocols to collect whole blood in K2EDTA tubes. For TCRbeta analysis, collaborators shipped samples in one of three forms: frozen whole blood, isolated PBMCs, or DNA extracted from either of those sample types. TCRbeta CDR3 regions were amplified from genomic DNA using the immunoSEQ Assay, a bias-controlled multiplex PCR. The published analysis was carried out like this. The number of nucleated cells in each sample was estimated from the amplification of reference gene primers within the assay. To quantify the absolute abundance of each unique TCRbeta CDR3 rearrangement, sequence reads were collapsed and filtered. For each sample, productive Simpson clonality was calculated as the square root of Simpson's diversity index over productive rearrangements. The clones in this table, taken by TCRdb from immuneACCESS, are in-frame only. Not every clone is retained; where verified, under half of the shortfall comes from an unresolved V gene, and the cause of the rest is unknown. V, J and clone size derive from that table, while D and trimming were established from the DNA sequence. The sample contains 65,000 to 85,000 clones, approximately 86% of them found a single time. The ten largest clonotypes hold about 6% of the sample.

V is pruned by 8 bases and J by 3 bases, leaving 9 bases of the junction without a gene match. The CDR3 holds 14 amino acids from the cysteine to the phenylalanine. Solely the CDR3 DNA is kept, with 42 bases framed from the first base. Based on the germline V gene, the CDR1 and CDR2 sequences are MNHEY and SVGAGI. The rearranged chain carries TRBV6-5 and TRBJ2-7, and 8 bases in between align with TRBD1. The clonotype originates from a man aged 80 or over with COVID-19, enrolled during active disease. Sequenced sample: peripheral blood. The CDR3 protein: CASYGQGLNYEQYF. The DNA is as follows: TGTGCCAGCTATGGACAGGGCTTGAACTACGAGCAGTACTTC.